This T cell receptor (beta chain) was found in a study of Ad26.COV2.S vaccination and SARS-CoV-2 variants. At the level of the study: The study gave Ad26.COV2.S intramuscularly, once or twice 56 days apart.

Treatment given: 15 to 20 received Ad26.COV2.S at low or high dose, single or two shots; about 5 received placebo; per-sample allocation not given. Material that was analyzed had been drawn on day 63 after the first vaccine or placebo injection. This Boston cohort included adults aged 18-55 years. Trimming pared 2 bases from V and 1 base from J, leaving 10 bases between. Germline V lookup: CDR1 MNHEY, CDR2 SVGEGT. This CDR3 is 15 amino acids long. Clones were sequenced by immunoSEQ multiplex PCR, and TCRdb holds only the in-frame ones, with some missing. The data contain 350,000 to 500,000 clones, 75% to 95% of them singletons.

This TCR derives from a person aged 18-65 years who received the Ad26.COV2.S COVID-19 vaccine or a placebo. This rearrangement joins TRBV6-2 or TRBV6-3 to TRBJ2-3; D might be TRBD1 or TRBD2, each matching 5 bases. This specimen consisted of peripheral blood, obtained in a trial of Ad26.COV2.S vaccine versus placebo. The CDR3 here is CASSYGGVGTDTQYF. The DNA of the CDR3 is TGTGCCAGCAGTTACGGGGGAGTGGGCACAGATACGCAGTATTTT.